This entry is about one T cell receptor beta chain. The data derive from a study of blood T cell repertoires in COVID-19. Whole-study context: Samples came from the United States, Italy and Spain, spanning acute and convalescent COVID-19. PBMCs, B-cell-depleted T cells, or T cells were the source of the cDNA or gDNA that made up the material.

As originally analysed: Counts of nucleated cells, estimated from reference gene primer amplification, were obtained. Here immunoSEQ multiplex PCR was the method, and the copy in TCRdb shows in-frame clones only, minus some. V and J calls and clone size are given by that table; D and trimming were obtained from the DNA. There are around 65,000 clones in the sample; roughly 77% occur only once, and 9.2% lies in the top ten. The sequencing sample was made of peripheral blood. The TCR comes from a human donor in a cohort sampled during active COVID-19.

CDR3 loop: CAWSKVGQETQYF. The CDR3 nucleotides are TGTGCCTGGAGTAAGGTCGGGCAAGAGACCCAGTACTTC. The J gene is TRBJ2-5, the V gene TRBV30, with no clear D. Germline-derived CDR1 and CDR2 are GTSNPN and SVGIG (reference sequence). The ends were cut back, 2 bases at V and 2 bases at J, with 9 bases in the middle. This CDR3 is 13 amino acids long. The variable domain in full, completed from reference TRBV30 and TRBJ2-5, reads SQTIHQWPATLVQPVGSPLSLECTVEGTSNPNLYWYRQAAGRGLQLLFYSVGIGQISSEVPQNLSASRPQDRQFILSSKKLLLSDSGFYLCAWSKVGQETQYFGPGTRLLVL.